The present TCR beta chain was sequenced within a study of T cell clonality in common variable immunodeficiency. Germline V gene data show CDR1 as DFQATT and CDR2 as SNEGSKA (reference sequence). The CDR3 runs to 15 residues. Trimming removed 3 bases at V and 6 bases at J, with 18 bases between. Whole-study findings and limits: CVID subjects shared fewer TCRbeta clones than healthy controls did. Repertoire-complication correlations in CVID were limited by patient heterogeneity. The cause of increased CVID clonality remains unclear without subpopulation sequencing.

Donors gave roughly 4.5 to 8 ml heparinized peripheral whole blood. Clones were sequenced by immunoSEQ multiplex PCR, and TCRdb holds only the in-frame ones, with some missing. The sample presents 40,000 to 65,000 clones, none singletons. This clone was counted ten times or more. The antigen is unknown. The read terminates 3 residues ahead of where the CDR3 ends, so the germline J gene completes it. The sample taken for sequencing was peripheral blood mononuclear cells. The sequence was obtained from a person aged 18 to 70 in good health. This chain connects TRBV20-1 to TRBJ2-1; TRBD1 is a possible D gene (5 bases). The CDR3 protein is CSARRPGRAPNEQFF. The sequenced part of the CDR3 DNA is TGCAGTGCTAGGCGTCCGGGCAGGGCACCCAATGAG.